A selection of T cell receptor beta chains follows, all from one sample in a study of vaccination and CD4 T cells after COVID-19. TCRdb ran MiXCR on the PCR reads and lists one entry per CDR3 protein. Found here are about 19,000 distinct CDR3 sequences, roughly 49% of them singletons; the top ten hold around a sixth. For these receptors, no antigen is known. The sample was CD4+ T cells from blood, cultured in vitro, taken before SARS-CoV-2 vaccination. The origin of the receptors is a human donor who had recovered from COVID-19. Each CDR3 is given with its conserved first and last residue. The order of the fields is J gene, clone size, D gene, V gene, CDR3 protein, CDR3 DNA. The D gene is left open where the match is weak. Size is stated for part of the rows, as once, few or many counts, or as a class when the clone is expanded.

J: TRBJ2-3
size: NA
D: TRBD2
V: TRBV6-1
CDR3: CASSPGLRGGLDTQYF
DNA: TGTGCCAGCAGCCCTGGGTTGCGGGGGGGGTTAGATACGCAGTATTTT

J: TRBJ2-2
size: NA
D: TRBD1
V: TRBV7-8
CDR3: CASSPRGGEGAASANTGELFF
DNA: TGTGCCAGCAGCCCGAGGGGTGGAGAGGGGGCCGCTTCCGCGAACACCGGGGAGCTGTTTTTT

J: TRBJ1-6
size: NA
D: NA
V: TRBV12-3/TRBV12-4
CDR3: CASRDTGNSPLHF
DNA: TGTGCCAGCAGAGATACAGGGAACTCACCCCTCCACTTT

J: TRBJ1-6
size: NA
D: TRBD1
V: TRBV28
CDR3: CASSFRQGHSPLHF
DNA: TGTGCCAGCAGTTTCAGACAGGGTCATTCACCCCTCCACTTT

J: TRBJ2-1
size: NA
D: TRBD2
V: TRBV2
CDR3: CASSEGRLAGDNEQFF
DNA: TGTGCCAGCAGTGAAGGAAGACTAGCGGGGGACAATGAGCAGTTCTTC

J: TRBJ2-7
size: NA
D: TRBD2
V: TRBV28
CDR3: CASSLSRGLFAGDRDEQYF
DNA: TGTGCCAGCAGTTTATCCAGAGGCCTCTTTGCGGGAGATCGAGACGAGCAGTACTTC

J: TRBJ1-1
size: few
D: NA
V: TRBV10-3
CDR3: CAISWTLANTEAFF
DNA: TGTGCCATCAGTTGGACCTTGGCCAACACTGAAGCTTTCTTT

J: TRBJ1-1
size: NA
D: TRBD1
V: TRBV7-2
CDR3: CASSLVPGGWGTEAFF
DNA: TGTGCCAGCAGCTTAGTTCCAGGGGGGTGGGGAACTGAAGCTTTCTTT

J: TRBJ2-5
size: few
D: NA
V: TRBV10-1
CDR3: CASSDGGRETQYF
DNA: TGCGCCAGCAGTGACGGCGGCCGGGAGACCCAGTACTTC

J: TRBJ1-6
size: NA
D: NA
V: TRBV2
CDR3: CASSEAKNSPLHF
DNA: TGTGCCAGCAGTGAAGCAAAGAATTCACCCCTCCACTTT

J: TRBJ2-1
size: few
D: TRBD2
V: TRBV20-1
CDR3: CSARVRLAGEQFF
DNA: TGCAGTGCTAGGGTTAGGCTAGCGGGGGAGCAGTTCTTC

J: TRBJ1-2
size: few
D: TRBD1
V: TRBV20-1
CDR3: CSARHRDRGSARGYTF
DNA: TGCAGTGCTAGACACCGGGACAGGGGTTCCGCGAGGGGCTACACCTTC

J: TRBJ1-1
size: NA
D: TRBD1
V: TRBV30
CDR3: CAWSVLGTVNTEAFF
DNA: TGTGCCTGGAGTGTACTCGGGACAGTGAACACTGAAGCTTTCTTT

J: TRBJ1-3
size: few
D: NA
V: TRBV24-1
CDR3: CATSDPPGPSGNTIYF
DNA: TGTGCCACCAGTGATCCCCCCGGGCCATCTGGAAACACCATATATTTT

J: TRBJ1-3
size: few
D: NA
V: TRBV20-1
CDR3: CSAQPSGNTIYF
DNA: TGCAGTGCGCAACCCTCTGGAAACACCATATATTTT

J: TRBJ2-7
size: once
D: TRBD2
V: TRBV6-5
CDR3: CASSYAAPGTSGGHSYEQYF
DNA: TGTGCCAGCAGTTACGCAGCCCCAGGGACTAGCGGGGGGCATTCCTACGAGCAGTACTTC

J: TRBJ1-1
size: NA
D: TRBD1
V: TRBV29-1
CDR3: CSVTRPGQGAVGTWRSTEAFF
DNA: TGCAGCGTGACCAGGCCGGGACAGGGGGCTGTGGGCACTTGGCGGAGTACTGAAGCTTTCTTT

J: TRBJ1-2
size: few
D: NA
V: TRBV7-2
CDR3: CASSPSSASRAGGYTF
DNA: TGTGCCAGCAGTCCCAGTTCCGCGTCCCGGGCCGGTGGCTACACCTTC

J: TRBJ2-1
size: few
D: NA
V: TRBV19
CDR3: CASSIYRRYNEQFF
DNA: TGTGCCAGTAGTATTTACCGCCGGTACAATGAGCAGTTCTTC

J: TRBJ1-5
size: few
D: TRBD1
V: TRBV20-1
CDR3: CSASTGGGFQPQHF
DNA: TGCAGTGCTTCGACAGGGGGAGGTTTTCAGCCCCAGCATTTT

J: TRBJ2-5
size: NA
D: NA
V: TRBV20-1
CDR3: CSARDTAGRGETQYF
DNA: TGCAGTGCTAGAGATACAGCGGGCCGGGGAGAGACCCAGTACTTC

J: TRBJ2-5
size: NA
D: TRBD1
V: TRBV19
CDR3: CASSPRTGGRETQYF
DNA: TGTGCCAGTAGTCCCCGGACAGGGGGCAGGGAGACCCAGTACTTC

J: TRBJ1-2
size: NA
D: TRBD1
V: TRBV2
CDR3: CASSPTGNYGYTF
DNA: TGTGCCAGCAGCCCGACAGGGAACTATGGCTACACCTTC

J: TRBJ2-1
size: NA
D: TRBD2
V: TRBV11-3
CDR3: CASSPRREGRNEQFF
DNA: TGTGCCAGCAGCCCAAGGAGGGAGGGCCGCAATGAGCAGTTCTTC

J: TRBJ1-2
size: few
D: NA
V: TRBV11-3
CDR3: CASSLSKGLGGYTF
DNA: TGTGCCAGCAGCCTATCTAAGGGACTGGGGGGCTACACCTTC

J: TRBJ1-2
size: NA
D: NA
V: TRBV15
CDR3: CATSRSVGRANYGYTF
DNA: TGTGCCACCAGCAGGTCGGTAGGCAGGGCTAACTATGGCTACACCTTC

J: TRBJ2-7
size: NA
D: TRBD2
V: TRBV7-9
CDR3: CASSTARLGTSGYSYEQYF
DNA: TGTGCCAGCAGCACCGCGAGGCTCGGGACTAGCGGGTACTCCTACGAGCAGTACTTC

J: TRBJ2-5
size: NA
D: NA
V: TRBV4-3
CDR3: CASSQGLREETQYF
DNA: TGCGCCAGCAGCCAAGGCCTCAGAGAAGAGACCCAGTACTTC

J: TRBJ1-1
size: NA
D: NA
V: TRBV28
CDR3: CASSFPAGTEAFF
DNA: TGTGCCAGCAGTTTCCCAGCCGGCACTGAAGCTTTCTTT

J: TRBJ1-2
size: once
D: TRBD1
V: TRBV28
CDR3: CASSLAHRGNYGYTF
DNA: TGTGCCAGCAGTTTAGCTCACAGGGGGAACTATGGCTACACCTTC

J: TRBJ2-7
size: NA
D: NA
V: TRBV15
CDR3: CATSRDRTIYEQYF
DNA: TGTGCCACCAGCAGAGATCGAACAATCTACGAGCAGTACTTC

J: TRBJ2-3
size: NA
D: NA
V: TRBV5-1
CDR3: CASSLGRQPSTDTQYF
DNA: TGCGCCAGCAGCTTGGGGCGGCAGCCCTCCACAGATACGCAGTATTTT

J: TRBJ1-4
size: NA
D: NA
V: TRBV7-9
CDR3: CASSLVEGVPKLFF
DNA: TGTGCCAGCAGCTTAGTGGAGGGGGTACCAAAACTGTTTTTT

J: TRBJ1-1
size: few
D: TRBD1
V: TRBV7-2
CDR3: CASSPARRGRSEAFF
DNA: TGTGCCAGCAGCCCAGCCCGAAGGGGGCGATCTGAAGCTTTCTTT

J: TRBJ2-1
size: few
D: NA
V: TRBV20-1
CDR3: CSARGGQGNYNEQFF
DNA: TGCAGTGCTAGAGGAGGGCAGGGGAATTACAATGAGCAGTTCTTC

J: TRBJ2-2
size: once
D: NA
V: TRBV7-2
CDR3: CASSLAASTGELFF
DNA: TGTGCCAGCAGCTTAGCGGCGAGCACCGGGGAGCTGTTTTTT

J: TRBJ2-3
size: once
D: NA
V: TRBV19
CDR3: CASSLRGESTDTQYF
DNA: TGTGCCAGTAGTTTGAGAGGGGAAAGCACAGATACGCAGTATTTT

J: TRBJ1-2
size: NA
D: TRBD1
V: TRBV4-2
CDR3: CASSLGGNYGYTF
DNA: TGTGCCAGCAGCCTAGGGGGCAACTATGGCTACACCTTC

J: TRBJ1-1
size: NA
D: TRBD1
V: TRBV6-1
CDR3: CASGKRQGITEAFF
DNA: TGTGCCAGCGGCAAAAGACAGGGGATAACTGAAGCTTTCTTT

J: TRBJ1-2
size: NA
D: NA
V: TRBV6-1
CDR3: CASSEIDGAWGYTF
DNA: TGTGCCAGCAGTGAGATTGACGGGGCGTGGGGCTACACCTTC

J: TRBJ2-7
size: once
D: NA
V: TRBV7-2
CDR3: CASSWGQGGSGEQYF
DNA: TGTGCCAGCAGTTGGGGGCAGGGCGGGAGTGGCGAGCAGTACTTC

J: TRBJ1-6
size: NA
D: NA
V: TRBV25-1
CDR3: CASSESLAVNSPLHF
DNA: TGTGCCAGCAGTGAATCGCTGGCCGTTAATTCACCCCTCCACTTT

J: TRBJ1-6
size: NA
D: NA
V: TRBV11-3
CDR3: CASSLVVGNSPLHF
DNA: TGTGCCAGCAGCTTAGTGGTTGGGAATTCACCCCTCCACTTT

J: TRBJ2-1
size: NA
D: TRBD1
V: TRBV11-2
CDR3: CASSIGQGRYNEQFF
DNA: TGTGCCAGCAGCATTGGACAGGGTCGGTACAATGAGCAGTTCTTC

J: TRBJ1-6
size: few
D: TRBD1
V: TRBV6-5
CDR3: CASSLTGINSPLHF
DNA: TGTGCCAGCAGTTTGACAGGGATCAATTCACCCCTCCACTTT

J: TRBJ2-2
size: NA
D: NA
V: TRBV20-1
CDR3: CSASHPGVPGELFF
DNA: TGCAGTGCTAGTCATCCCGGAGTCCCCGGGGAGCTGTTTTTT

J: TRBJ1-5
size: few
D: NA
V: TRBV28
CDR3: CASTRDGNQPQHF
DNA: TGTGCCAGCACCAGGGACGGCAATCAGCCCCAGCATTTT

J: TRBJ1-5
size: NA
D: TRBD1
V: TRBV12-3/TRBV12-4
CDR3: CASSWDRGQPQHF
DNA: TGTGCCAGCAGTTGGGACAGGGGTCAGCCCCAGCATTTT

J: TRBJ1-2
size: NA
D: NA
V: TRBV6-2/TRBV6-3
CDR3: CASSWAVPHGYTF
DNA: TGTGCCAGCAGTTGGGCGGTACCCCATGGCTACACCTTC

J: TRBJ2-1
size: NA
D: TRBD2
V: TRBV27
CDR3: CASSDKGLALYEQFF
DNA: TGTGCCAGCAGTGATAAGGGACTAGCTCTCTATGAGCAGTTCTTC

J: TRBJ2-2
size: NA
D: NA
V: TRBV6-1
CDR3: CASSGARGANTGELFF
DNA: TGTGCCAGCAGTGGAGCTAGGGGCGCGAACACCGGGGAGCTGTTTTTT

J: TRBJ2-1
size: NA
D: TRBD2
V: TRBV11-1
CDR3: CASSLEREAYNEQFF
DNA: TGTGCCAGCAGCTTAGAGCGGGAGGCCTACAATGAGCAGTTCTTC

J: TRBJ1-4
size: NA
D: TRBD1
V: TRBV20-1
CDR3: CSARTGANEKLFF
DNA: TGCAGTGCTAGGACAGGGGCTAATGAAAAACTGTTTTTT

J: TRBJ1-3
size: NA
D: TRBD1
V: TRBV20-1
CDR3: CSARVGTGGMNTIYF
DNA: TGCAGTGCTAGAGTCGGGACAGGGGGTATGAACACCATATATTTT

J: TRBJ2-1
size: NA
D: TRBD2
V: TRBV5-4
CDR3: CASSLGGGSYNEQFF
DNA: TGTGCCAGCAGCTTGGGGGGGGGCTCCTACAATGAGCAGTTCTTC